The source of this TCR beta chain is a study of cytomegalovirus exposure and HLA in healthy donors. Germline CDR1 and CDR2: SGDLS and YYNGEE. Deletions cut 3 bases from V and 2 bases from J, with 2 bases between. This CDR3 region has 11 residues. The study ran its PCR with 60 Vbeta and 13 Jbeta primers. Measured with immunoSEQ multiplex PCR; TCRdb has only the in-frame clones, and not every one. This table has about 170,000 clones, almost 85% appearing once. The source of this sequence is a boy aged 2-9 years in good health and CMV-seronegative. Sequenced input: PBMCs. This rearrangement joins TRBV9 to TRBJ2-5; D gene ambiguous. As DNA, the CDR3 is TGTGCCAGCAGCGCACAAGAGACCCAGTACTTC. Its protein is CASSAQETQYF.